Sequencing of this T cell receptor (beta chain) was carried out in a study of blood T cells in healthy people across ages. Regarding this clonotype: What it binds is not known. The germline gene is not matched at one end of the junction; a read error may be the cause.

CDR3 size: 15 residues. Germline values: CDR1 SSHAT, CDR2 FNYEAQ (reference sequence). A J-beta primer mix and a sample-barcoded 5' primer were used in a second PCR of roughly 7 to 12 cycles. TCRdb processed the 5' RACE reads anew with MiXCR; each CDR3 protein has one entry. The sample records 1.5 million to 2 million distinct CDR3 sequences, about 50% being singletons. Whole-study results and caveats: TCR beta diversity tracked closely with naive T cell percentage. In older individuals, TCR beta diversity per million T cells was lower, falling roughly linearly with age.

This chain uses TRBV7-7 with TRBJ2-5; 7 positions agree with TRBD2. The TCR was taken from a woman aged 40 to 50 in good health. The sample taken for sequencing was blood. The CDR3 bases are TGTGCTAGCAGCTTTGGACTAGAACCACTGCAGACCCAGTACTTC. It codes for CASSFGLEPLQTQYF. Together with reference TRBV7-7 and TRBJ2-5, the CDR3 gives the full variable domain: GAGVSQSPRYKVTKRGQDVTLRCDPISSHATLYWYQQALGQGPEFLTYFNYEAQPDKSGLPSDRFSAERPEGSISTLTIQRTEQRDSAMYRCASSFGLEPLQTQYFGPGTRLLVL.